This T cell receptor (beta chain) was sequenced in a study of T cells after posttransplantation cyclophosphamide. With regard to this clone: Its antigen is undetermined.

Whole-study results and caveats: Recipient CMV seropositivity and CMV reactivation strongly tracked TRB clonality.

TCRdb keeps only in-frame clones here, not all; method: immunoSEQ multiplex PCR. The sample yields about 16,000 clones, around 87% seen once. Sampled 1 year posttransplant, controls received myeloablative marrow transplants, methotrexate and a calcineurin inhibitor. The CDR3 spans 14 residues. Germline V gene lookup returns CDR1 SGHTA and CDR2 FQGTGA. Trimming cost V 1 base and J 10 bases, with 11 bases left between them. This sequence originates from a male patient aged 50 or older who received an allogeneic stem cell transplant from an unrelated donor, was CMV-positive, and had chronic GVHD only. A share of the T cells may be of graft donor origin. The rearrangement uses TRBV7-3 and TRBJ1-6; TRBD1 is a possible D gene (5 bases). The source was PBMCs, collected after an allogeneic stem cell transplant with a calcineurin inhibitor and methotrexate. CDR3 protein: CASSLMGLGSPLHF. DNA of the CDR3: TGTGCCAGCAGCTTAATGGGACTAGGGTCACCCCTCCACTTT.